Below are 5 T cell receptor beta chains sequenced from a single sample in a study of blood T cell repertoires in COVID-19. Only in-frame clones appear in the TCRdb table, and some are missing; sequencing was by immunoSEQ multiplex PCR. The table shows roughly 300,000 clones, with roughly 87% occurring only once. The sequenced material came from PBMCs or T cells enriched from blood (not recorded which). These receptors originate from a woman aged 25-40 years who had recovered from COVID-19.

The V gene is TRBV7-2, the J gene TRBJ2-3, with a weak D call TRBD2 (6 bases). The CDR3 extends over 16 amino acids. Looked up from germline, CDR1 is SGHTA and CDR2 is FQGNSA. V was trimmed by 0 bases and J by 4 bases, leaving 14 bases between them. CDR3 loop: CASSLALQWGADTQYF. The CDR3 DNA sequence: TGTGCCAGCAGCTTAGCTCTACAGTGGGGGGCAGATACGCAGTATTTT.

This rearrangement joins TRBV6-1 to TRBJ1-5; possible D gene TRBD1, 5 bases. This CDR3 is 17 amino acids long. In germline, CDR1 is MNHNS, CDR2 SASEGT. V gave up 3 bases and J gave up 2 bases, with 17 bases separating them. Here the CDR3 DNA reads TGTGCCAGCAGTGAGGCTCCCGCCGGCAGGGGCAATCAGCCCCAGCATTTT. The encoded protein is CASSEAPAGRGNQPQHF.

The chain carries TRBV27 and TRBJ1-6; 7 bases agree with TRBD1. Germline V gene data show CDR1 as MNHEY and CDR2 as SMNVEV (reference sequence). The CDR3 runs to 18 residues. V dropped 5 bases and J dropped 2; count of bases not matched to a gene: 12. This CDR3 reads CASSRGTAISAYNSPLHF. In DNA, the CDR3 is TGTGCCAGCAGTCGGGGGACAGCCATCAGCGCCTATAATTCACCCCTCCACTTT.

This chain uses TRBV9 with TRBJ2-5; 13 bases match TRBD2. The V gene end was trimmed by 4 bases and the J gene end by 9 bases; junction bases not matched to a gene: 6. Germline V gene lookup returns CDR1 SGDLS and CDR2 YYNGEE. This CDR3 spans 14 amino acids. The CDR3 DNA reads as TGTGCCAGCAGCACCGGGACTAGCGGGGTGTCCCAGTACTTC. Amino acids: CASSTGTSGVSQYF.

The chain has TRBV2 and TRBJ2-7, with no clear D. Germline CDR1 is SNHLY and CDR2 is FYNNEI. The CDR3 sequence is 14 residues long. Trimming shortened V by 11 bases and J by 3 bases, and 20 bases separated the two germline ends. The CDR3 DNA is TGTGCCGGAGCACCCAAACGTGGCGACTACGAGCAGTACTTC. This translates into CAGAPKRGDYEQYF.